The entry below describes one TCR beta chain. The record originates from a study of quantifying T cell responses using KT2 cells. About the study: Reverse transcription used primers in the TCR alpha and beta constant regions.

Germline CDR1 is MNHEY and CDR2 is SVGEGT. The germline V and J ends were trimmed by 6 bases and 8 bases, with 13 bases remaining between them. This CDR3 is 12 amino acids long. Each cDNA got a UMI-containing oligo ligated at its 3' end. An equimolar mix of RC1.1 and RC1.2 primed the beta chain across TRBC1 and TRBC2. TCRdb passed the UMI-ligation and nested PCR reads through MiXCR, listing each CDR3 protein once. The data show 60,000 or so distinct CDR3 sequences, approximately 13% seen once. Sequenced input: PBMCs spiked with cells of the T cell clone KT2. This sequence joins TRBV6-2 or TRBV6-3 and TRBJ1-2, with D unclear. The sequence was obtained from a human donor. The CDR3 DNA reads TGTGCCAGCAGCCGGGCCCCCTACGGCTACACCTTC. Its protein is CASSRAPYGYTF.